This T cell receptor (beta chain) was identified in a study of cytomegalovirus exposure and HLA in healthy donors (TCRdb year 2017). At the level of the whole study: In an earlier analysis of around 540 of the donors, roughly 300 Gb of sequence data and approximately 100 million unique TCR beta sequences from 180 million or so T cells were reported. An early release covering 550 to 650 HLA-typed donors comprised about 320 gigabases of sequencing data and some 79 million unique TCR sequences. Of the approximately 400 genotyped donors, about 80% fell in the genetic ancestry cluster associated with self-reported Caucasian donors. The study aimed to test whether cataloging public T cell receptors could reveal signatures of past pathogen exposure. The study profiled the T cell repertoires of under 700 subjects by immunosequencing and related them to cytomegalovirus serostatus. Along with the 666-subject first cohort, a separate validation cohort of over a hundred different subjects was used. To predict cytomegalovirus infection status, the study combined high-throughput TCR immunosequencing, statistical association of individual TCRs with disease status, and machine learning. A later analysis re-examined previously published TCR beta repertoires from about 700 donors and added high-resolution HLA genotyping to investigate patterns of TCR occurrence. In the later analysis, no new phenotypic data were used to find candidate immune exposures; instead, reliance was placed on TCR beta sequences and their occurrence across donors. An earlier analysis of approximately 580 of the donors used high-throughput TCR beta sequencing to judge whether each TCR beta V gene segment behaved as functional or pseudogenic. Donor age, sex, ethnicity and CMV serostatus were compiled alongside the repertoire data. In a later genetic analysis, genome-wide SNP genotypes for about 55% of the roughly 700 donors were used, and that subset was treated as a discovery cohort. All discovery cohort repertoires had been generated using a single sequencing platform. Both class I and class II loci were covered by HLA typing, at four-digit resolution. The number of typed donors differed by locus: roughly 629-630 for A, B, C, DRB1 and DQB1; approximately 520 for DQA1; approximately 610 for DPA1; and around 470 for DPB1. Four or five DR-DQ haplotypes were treated as single units for association and clustering because of strong linkage in the cohort. Across some 400 genotyped donors of the cohort, an average of roughly 230,000 unique TCR beta nucleotide sequences per donor were sequenced, and around 19% of those sequences were non-productive. The investigation overall reported the following: A further reported finding was that TCR beta sequences accurately predicted the HLA-A and HLA-B alleles for most subjects in the first cohort. Compared with equally common non-associated chains, HLA-associated TCR beta chains in a later analysis were more clonally expanded and had lower generation probabilities. At a false discovery rate of 0.05, a later analysis linked some 17,000 TCR beta sequences to specific HLA alleles. The earlier analysis of approximately 590 of the donors excluded around 17 rarely observed V segments, including chromosome 9 orphons, because counts were too low. The classifier was reported to diagnose cytomegalovirus status with high specificity and sensitivity in both the original cohort and the validation cohort. Linkage disequilibrium might explain the correlated functional status among segregating V segments, but an unknown experimental factor could not be ruled out. When HLA alleles, especially DR and DQ, strongly co-occurred, TCR associations were difficult to assign to individual alleles. Presence/absence analyses assumed roughly uniform sequencing depth across donors, an assumption that may not hold. Across donors, most TCR sequences were observed very rarely, whereas some public TCRs were present in many individuals. Only TCR beta chains were sequenced in this cohort, and the absence of alpha or paired-chain data limited detectable features. A cluster of highly shared sequence variants was judged likely to represent a technical artifact of the sequencing pipeline. Because HLA typing was missing for some donors at each locus, association tests included only the typed subset. Because the 87-base-pair reads could not distinguish some IMGT-functional V segments, including TRBV6-2 and TRBV6-3, those segments were excluded. A later genetic analysis reported fewer N-insertions in productive TCRs among donors in an Asian-associated ancestry cluster than the roughly 620-donor mean. In a later analysis, several top co-occurrence clusters were reported to appear linked to parvovirus B19, influenza, CMV and Epstein-Barr virus. CMV serostatus was the only immune exposure information available for the cohort. According to the authors, the approach could potentially be generalized to other disease states and immunological phenotypes. A later analysis found that most CMV-associated TCR beta chains appeared HLA-restricted, with HLA associations seemingly driven largely by CMV exposure. Three of the identified cytomegalovirus-associated TCR beta chains were confirmed in vitro to be specific for cytomegalovirus antigens. The study gave a list of 150 to 200 TCR beta chains associated with cytomegalovirus. In a later analysis, the rate of TCR association differed among HLA loci, with DRB1 alleles having the most associated TCRs and HLA-C alleles having the fewest. In a later genetic analysis, a missense DCLRE1C variant was associated with V-gene and J-gene trimming of TCR beta chains, and the association was replicated in an independent cohort. In an earlier analysis of 587 of the donors, most TCR beta V segments appeared in productive rearrangements about 90% or about 30% of the time, broadly matching IMGT annotations.

The cohort comprised fewer than 750 healthy bone marrow donors. Cohort members were all nominally healthy when sampled, although unrecorded immune exposures were likely present. The donor was CMV seropositive and was included in the group of around 300 seropositive cohort members. A peripheral blood sample was provided by each donor, and peripheral blood mononuclear cells were used for TCR beta sequencing. The Qiagen DNeasy Blood Extraction Kit was used to extract genomic DNA from the blood cell samples. Library prep was done by the immunoSEQ multiplex PCR assay. For the multiplex PCR, a mixture combining 60 forward primers for TCR Vbeta segments and 13 reverse primers for TCR Jbeta segments was used. The CDR3 region of rearranged TCR beta genes was amplified from genomic DNA by a multiplex PCR assay. The Illumina HiSeq System was used to sequence the amplified TCR beta libraries as 87-base-pair reads. The published analysis was carried out like this. In a later analysis, 80 million or so unique TCR beta chains were counted across the roughly 700 repertoires, and approximately 9.9 million of these chains were shared by at least two donors. A nearest-neighbor algorithm error-corrected the raw reads and collapsed the reads into unique sequences, merging closely related sequences to remove PCR and sequencing errors. V, D and J gene segments were assigned by aligning CDR3 sequences to IMGT reference sequences. For a sequence to be retained, a match of at least six nucleotides was required to both a V gene segment and a J gene segment. A rearrangement was called productive if the CDR3 had no stop codons and remained in frame with V and J, and every other rearrangement was called non-productive. CDR3 was defined according to IMGT convention as the region running from the second conserved V-encoded cysteine to the conserved J-encoded phenylalanine. In an earlier analysis of more than 550 of the donors, sequences lacking an unambiguous match to a single V gene segment were excluded. An earlier analysis of about 600 of the donors called V segments functional above 56.7% productive rearrangements and segregating when the between-donor standard deviation exceeded 5%. To diagnose cytomegalovirus status from the catalog of TCR beta chain sequences, a statistical classification framework was built. In a later analysis, V and J genes were assigned by comparing TCR nucleotide sequences against IMGT/GENE-DB human TR gene sequences. A later analysis assigned CDR3 sequences and most-parsimonious VDJ recombination scenarios with the TCRdist pipeline. A later analysis defined each TCR beta chain by its CDR3 amino acid sequence plus V-gene family, and excluded reads lacking a unique V-gene family. As a way to deal with suspected cross-contamination and a sequencing artifact, a later analysis dropped approximately 590 nucleotide sequences that were highly shared and had low generation probability. In a later analysis, a clonal expansion index for each public chain was calculated from normalized within-repertoire ranks of inferred template counts. A later analysis computed generation probabilities with a VDJ recombination model fitted to out-of-frame rearrangements, and checked the results against IGoR. In a later analysis, hypergeometric tests were used to score TCR-TCR, TCR-HLA and TCR-CMV co-occurrence, with a repertoire-size bias correction applied to TCR pairs. False discovery rates were estimated in a later analysis by permuting HLA or CMV assignments 20 times. In a later analysis, co-occurring TCRs were grouped with DBSCAN, and TCRdist sequence similarity was added when clustering was performed within HLA-allele-positive subsets. Repertoires with fewer than 30,000 or more than 120,000 public chains were left out of co-occurrence clustering, as were about five repertoires with anomalous nucleotide sharing. TCRdb took this table from immuneACCESS and kept in-frame rearrangements with V and J called. Such tables lack part of the clones; where checked against another copy, unresolved V genes explain under half of the gap, and the rest is unexplained. For V, J and clone size, that table is used; D and trimming come from the DNA. The sample has around 34,000 clones on record. The ten largest account for less than 2% of the sample.

V sheds 7 bases and J sheds 5 bases, leaving 14 bases between their ends. Taken from the germline V gene, the CDR1 and CDR2 loops are SGHTA and FQGNSA. The CDR3 has 13 amino acids, counting the end cysteine and phenylalanine. Only the CDR3 portion is preserved as DNA: 39 bases, with reading frame beginning at the first base. A remark on this clone: It has no known antigen specificity.

In this chain, TRBV7-2 is recombined with TRBJ1-2, with the identity of the D gene unclear. The TCR comes from a woman in her thirties or forties in good health and CMV-seropositive. The sequencing sample was made of PBMCs. The CDR3 reads as follows: CASKKGGGYGYTF. The DNA sequence is as follows: TGTGCCAGCAAGAAGGGTGGAGGGTATGGCTACACCTTC.